This entry describes one T cell receptor (beta chain). Its antigen is unknown. CDR1 is MNHNS, CDR2 SASEGT, per germline. V was cut by 2 bases and J by 0 bases, with 11 bases left in between. This CDR3 spans 15 amino acids. The data stem from a study of shared clonotypes between healthy human individuals. General study findings and limits: Depth was large, yet rarefaction showed that sorted-subset sequencing was incomplete.

Terminally differentiated effector memory CD45RA+ cells were excluded from the naive CD8 cells, which were CD45RO-negative and positively selected for CCR7. TCRdb's table, derived via immunoSEQ multiplex PCR, lists solely in-frame clones and lacks some. Here the sample spans about 550,000 clones, just under 97% being singletons. The rearrangement uses TRBV6-1 and TRBJ2-7, with D uncertain. This TCR came from a woman in her thirties in good health. The sequencing input was naive CD8+ T cells sorted from blood. CDR3 region: CASSEFPGSSYEQYF. CDR3 DNA sequence: TGTGCCAGCAGTGAATTTCCAGGTAGCTCCTACGAGCAGTACTTC.